A selection of T cell receptor beta chains follows, all from one sample in a study of blood T cell repertoires in COVID-19. TCRdb keeps only in-frame clones here, not all; method: immunoSEQ multiplex PCR. The sample holds approximately 50,000 clones, 86% seen once. Material: peripheral blood. The source is a woman older than 75 with acute or convalescent COVID-19. Each CDR3 is given with its conserved first and last residue. The D gene is left open where the match is weak. Clone size is shown for a subset of rows, as once, few, many or a class of expanded clone.

TRBV5-6	-	-	TRBJ1-1	TGTGCCAGCAGCTCAGGGCCAGACTTTGAAGCTTTCTTT	CASSSGPDFEAFF
TRBV5-1	-	-	TRBJ1-3	TGCGCCAGCAGCTGGCAAGAACCCGGAAACACCATATATTTT	CASSWQEPGNTIYF
TRBV7-8	TRBD2	-	TRBJ2-5	TGTGCCAGCAGCTTAGCGCCAGGGACTAGCGGGGGGGTTGTGAAGACCCAGTACTTC	CASSLAPGTSGGVVKTQYF
TRBV11-2	TRBD1	once	TRBJ1-4	TGTGCCAGCAGCCCACCTCCGGGACAGGGGACGCAAAAACTGTTTTTT	CASSPPPGQGTQKLFF
TRBV9	-	-	TRBJ1-2	TGTGCCAGCAGCTCCCAAGTGGGGGGAAGCTATGGCTACACCTTC	CASSSQVGGSYGYTF
TRBV2	TRBD2	-	TRBJ2-7	TGTGCCAGCAGAAATCCGACTAGCGGGGGGAGCGAGCAGTACTTC	CASRNPTSGGSEQYF
TRBV7-3	-	-	TRBJ2-2	TGTGCCAGCGGGCACCCGAACACCGGGGAGCTGTTTTTT	CASGHPNTGELFF
TRBV6-2/TRBV6-3	-	once	TRBJ1-2	TGTGCCAGCAGTTTTGACGGGAACTATGGCTACACCTTC	CASSFDGNYGYTF
TRBV7-2	-	-	TRBJ1-6	TGTGCCAGCAGCTTAGGTCAGGGATCCTCACCCCTCCACTTT	CASSLGQGSSPLHF
TRBV3-1/TRBV3-2	TRBD1	once	TRBJ2-4	TGTGCCAGCAGCCCCGGGACAGGGAGGGGAAACATTCAGTACTTC	CASSPGTGRGNIQYF
TRBV5-1	TRBD2	-	TRBJ2-1	TGCGCCACCCGGACCCGGGGGGGGGCAAACGAGCAGTTCTTC	CATRTRGGANEQFF
TRBV7-2	-	-	TRBJ1-3	TGTGCCAGCAGCCGGTCGGGGGGGGCTGGAAACACCATATATTTT	CASSRSGGAGNTIYF
TRBV5-4	-	-	TRBJ2-1	TGTGCCAGCAGCTTGGCTTCGGGGACCTACAATGAGCAGTTCTTC	CASSLASGTYNEQFF
TRBV24-1	TRBD2	once	TRBJ2-3	TGTGCCACCAGTGATCCCGGGAGGGCGGGCACAGATACGCAGTATTTT	CATSDPGRAGTDTQYF
TRBV7-9	-	-	TRBJ1-2	TGTGCCAGCAGCTTAGTAGGACGAGCGGAGGGCTACACCTTC	CASSLVGRAEGYTF
TRBV5-1	-	-	TRBJ2-2	TGCGCCAGCAAGGCGGATTCTACCGGGGAGCTGTTTTTT	CASKADSTGELFF
TRBV11-2	-	-	TRBJ2-3	TGTGCCAGCAGCCCCCCGCCTGGGAGCGATACGCAGTATTTT	CASSPPPGSDTQYF
TRBV7-9	TRBD1	few	TRBJ2-7	TGTGCCAGCAGCTTACGTGGGACAGGGGGAATCTACGAGCAGTACTTC	CASSLRGTGGIYEQYF
TRBV3-1/TRBV3-2	TRBD1	-	TRBJ1-2	TGTGCCAGCAGCCAATGGACAGGGGGCGGCTACACCTTC	CASSQWTGGGYTF
TRBV3-1/TRBV3-2	-	-	TRBJ1-4	TGTGCCAGCAGCCAAGGAATGGCAGGGCAACTGTTTTTT	CASSQGMAGQLFF
TRBV5-1	-	-	TRBJ1-4	TGCGCCAGCAGCTTGGAGGGGTTTACTAATGAAAAACTGTTTTTT	CASSLEGFTNEKLFF
TRBV5-1	TRBD1	-	TRBJ1-5	TGCGCCAGCAGCGCGGGACAGGGGAATCAGCCCCAGCATTTT	CASSAGQGNQPQHF
TRBV6-5	TRBD1	-	TRBJ2-1	TGTGCCAGCAGGACAGGGGGCGCCTACAATGAGCAGTTCTTC	CASRTGGAYNEQFF
TRBV5-5	TRBD2	-	TRBJ2-7	TGTGCCAGCAGCTTGGTGTCAGCGGGGGCCTACGAGCAGTACTTC	CASSLVSAGAYEQYF
TRBV24-1	TRBD1	-	TRBJ2-5	TGTGCCACCAGCTCCGGGACAGGAGAGACCCAGTACTTC	CATSSGTGETQYF
TRBV30	TRBD1	-	TRBJ2-5	TGTGCCTGGAACGGGGACAGACTCCAAGAGACCCAGTACTTC	CAWNGDRLQETQYF
TRBV5-5	-	-	TRBJ2-5	TGTGCCAGCAGCTTGGCCGCCTGGATCGGGGAGACCCAGTACTTC	CASSLAAWIGETQYF
TRBV6-1	TRBD1	-	TRBJ1-2	TGTGCCAGCAGTGAACTACAGGGGTATGGCTACACCTTC	CASSELQGYGYTF
TRBV3-1/TRBV3-2	-	medium-sized	TRBJ1-5	TGTGCCAGCAGCCAAAGGGGGAGCAATCAGCCCCAGCATTTT	CASSQRGSNQPQHF
TRBV6-6	TRBD1	-	TRBJ1-5	TGTGCCAGCAGTACTGATCGACAGGGTGTCCATCAGCCCCAGCATTTT	CASSTDRQGVHQPQHF
TRBV19	-	-	TRBJ1-5	TGTGCCATAGGGGGTGCCGGGCAGCCCCAGCATTTT	CAIGGAGQPQHF
TRBV3-1/TRBV3-2	TRBD1	-	TRBJ1-3	TGTGCCAGCAGCTGGGACAGGGACGGCACCATATATTTT	CASSWDRDGTIYF
TRBV7-9	TRBD1	-	TRBJ1-1	TGTGCCAGCAGCTTAGCGTCGGGGACAGGGCCGAACACTGAAGCTTTCTTT	CASSLASGTGPNTEAFF
TRBV28	TRBD1	once	TRBJ1-1	TGTGCCAGCAGTGGCGGACAGGCTTCGAACACTGAAGCTTTCTTT	CASSGGQASNTEAFF
TRBV9	-	-	TRBJ1-3	TGTGCCAGCAGCTTAAGATATTCCTACTCTGGAAACACCATATATTTT	CASSLRYSYSGNTIYF